The 4 T cell receptor beta chains reported below all come from one sample, sequenced in a study of T cell clonality in common variable immunodeficiency. Assay used: immunoSEQ multiplex PCR; TCRdb lists only in-frame clones, some missing. This sample carries 50,000 to 65,000 clones and no singletons, and about 0.9% goes to the top ten. The sample taken for sequencing was peripheral blood mononuclear cells. Receptor source: a person aged 18 to 75 in good health.

This clone was counted at least ten times. The DNA ends 3 residues before the CDR3 does, and the rest of the CDR3 is filled in from the germline J gene. The gene calls are TRBV5-1 and TRBJ2-1; no reliable D call. Trimming removed 1 base from V and 5 bases from J, with 13 bases in between. CDR1 SGHRS and CDR2 YFSETQ come from the germline V gene. The CDR3 runs to 15 residues. The covered CDR3 bases are TGCGCCAGCAGCTTGAGGTCCCTAGGAAACAATGAG. It yields the protein CASSLRSLGNNE. The full CDR3 protein is CASSLRSLGNNEQFF.

This clone showed up many times. With the read ending 3 residues before the CDR3 end, the germline J gene is used to fill in that end. This chain connects TRBV6-2 or TRBV6-3 to TRBJ2-1; TRBD2 might be the D (6 bases). From germline, CDR1 is MNHEY and CDR2 SVGEGT. CDR3 length: 13 residues. Trimming removed 6 bases from V and 4 bases from J, with 10 bases in between. Here the CDR3 reads CASRGLAYNEQFF. Incomplete CDR3 DNA: TGTGCCAGCAGGGGACTGGCTTACAATGAG.

This clone came up a few times. A clone one base away is much larger, so this may be a read error. The read ends 3 residues shy of where the CDR3 ends; the end is completed using the germline J gene. The chain employs TRBV5-1 and TRBJ2-3; no clear D. The CDR3 covers 11 residues. V was clipped by 3 bases and J by 7 bases, with 6 bases between them. Germline loops: CDR1 SGHRS, CDR2 YFSETQ. The CDR3 here is CASSSLNTQYF. The sequenced CDR3 bases are TGCGCCAGCAGCTCTCTAAATACG.

This clone has a handful of counts. This sequence may be a read error, since a much larger clone differs from it by one base. Sequencing ends 3 residues short of the CDR3 end; the germline J gene provides the rest. The V and J genes are TRBV30 and TRBJ2-3; a weak D match, TRBD2 (7 bases). This CDR3 contains 14 residues. The germline gives CDR1 GTSNPN, CDR2 SVGIG (reference sequence). The CDR3 region is CAWTHGGQGQPQYF. Incomplete CDR3 DNA: TGTGCCTGGACTCACGGGGGGCAAGGACAGCCG.